The rows below give T cell receptor beta chains drawn from one sample of a study. One entry per CDR3 protein, called by TCRdb with MiXCR from the 5' RACE reads. This sample has roughly 40,000 distinct CDR3 sequences, with about 20% found just once. Sequencing was done on a sample of naive CD4+ T cells sorted from a lymph node. The receptors stem from a female donor with breast cancer. The CDR3 runs from the conserved cysteine through the conserved F or W. The order of the fields is clone size, J gene, D gene, V gene, CDR3 protein, CDR3 DNA. The D gene is left open where the match is weak. Clone size is shown for a subset of rows, as once, few, many or a class of expanded clone.

-	TRBJ1-1	TRBD1	TRBV7-2	CASSTRTGAEASF	TGTGCCAGCAGCACCCGGACAGGGGCTGAAGCTTCCTTT
few	TRBJ2-3	-	TRBV5-1	CASSLGPSDPKQYF	TGCGCCAGCAGCTTAGGTCCCAGCGACCCTAAGCAGTATTTT
-	TRBJ1-1	TRBD1	TRBV7-9	CASSLSDRDAFF	TGTGCCAGCAGCTTAAGTGACAGGGACGCTTTCTTT
-	TRBJ2-2	TRBD1	TRBV6-1	CASRDRANTGELFF	TGTGCCAGCAGGGACAGGGCCAACACCGGGGAGCTGTTTTTT
-	TRBJ2-7	TRBD1	TRBV12-5	CASGAALGTGKHEQYF	TGTGCTAGTGGTGCAGCTTTAGGGACAGGGAAGCACGAGCAGTACTTC
-	TRBJ2-5	-	TRBV5-1	CASSTQWGAQETQYF	TGCGCCAGCAGCACCCAGTGGGGGGCCCAAGAGACCCAGTACTTC
many	TRBJ2-7	TRBD2	TRBV6-2/TRBV6-3	CASSRGGSYEQYF	TGTGCCAGCAGTCGGGGGGGCTCCTACGAGCAGTACTTC
many	TRBJ2-7	-	TRBV9	CASSVGLADTYEQYF	TGTGCCAGCAGCGTAGGGCTAGCCGATACCTACGAGCAGTACTTC
-	TRBJ2-7	-	TRBV5-1	CASSWTAGSYEQYF	TGCGCCAGCAGCTGGACAGCCGGCTCCTACGAGCAGTACTTC
-	TRBJ2-7	-	TRBV29-1	CSVEPGVGYEQYF	TGCAGCGTTGAGCCCGGGGTGGGCTATGAGCAGTACTTC
many	TRBJ1-1	TRBD1	TRBV20-1	CSARPWTGAEAFF	TGCAGTGCTAGACCCTGGACAGGGGCTGAAGCTTTCTTT
many	TRBJ2-7	TRBD2	TRBV7-9	CASGGRHLEQYF	TGTGCCAGCGGCGGGAGACACCTGGAGCAGTACTTC
-	TRBJ2-7	-	TRBV30	CAWRRRVEQYF	TGTGCCTGGCGTCGCAGGGTTGAGCAGTACTTC
few	TRBJ1-6	-	TRBV6-2/TRBV6-3	CASSYFGWRWNSPLHF	TGTGCCAGCAGTTACTTTGGATGGAGATGGAATTCACCCCTCCACTTT
many	TRBJ1-3	-	TRBV7-9	CASSDPSGNTIYF	TGTGCCAGCAGCGACCCGAGCGGAAACACCATATATTTT
few	TRBJ2-3	-	TRBV24-1	CATSGGTAGHNTDTQYF	TGTGCCACCAGTGGAGGAACCGCGGGACACAACACAGATACGCAGTATTTT
-	TRBJ1-1	-	TRBV12-3/TRBV12-4	CASSFRGVRAFF	TGTGCCAGCAGTTTTCGGGGAGTACGGGCTTTCTTT
few	TRBJ1-1	TRBD1	TRBV6-6	CASSHGTANTEAFF	TGTGCCAGCAGTCATGGGACAGCGAACACTGAAGCTTTCTTT
-	TRBJ2-3	-	TRBV7-9	CASSPSEDTQYF	TGTGCCAGCAGCCCATCTGAAGATACGCAGTATTTT
few	TRBJ2-5	-	TRBV9	CASSVSGGGETQYF	TGTGCCAGCAGCGTATCGGGGGGCGGGGAGACCCAGTACTTC
many	TRBJ2-3	-	TRBV7-3	CASGYTAGDTQYF	TGTGCCAGCGGATATACAGCGGGAGATACGCAGTATTTT
few	TRBJ2-1	TRBD2	TRBV7-8	CASSKGTSGSYEQFF	TGTGCCAGCAGCAAAGGGACTAGCGGGAGCTATGAGCAGTTCTTC
many	TRBJ1-1	-	TRBV5-1	CASSTNEGWRAEAFF	TGCGCCAGCAGCACTAACGAGGGATGGAGGGCTGAAGCTTTCTTT
many	TRBJ1-1	-	TRBV7-8	CASSLAQDLEAFF	TGTGCCAGCAGCTTAGCGCAGGATCTTGAAGCTTTCTTT
-	TRBJ2-3	TRBD2	TRBV7-2	CASSVASGGTDTQYF	TGTGCCAGCAGCGTGGCTAGCGGGGGCACAGATACGCAGTATTTT
-	TRBJ2-7	-	TRBV6-5	CASSYSHQILGSSYEQYF	TGTGCCAGCAGTTACTCGCACCAGATCCTGGGGAGCTCCTACGAGCAGTACTTC
-	TRBJ2-7	-	TRBV7-8	CASSPHPYEQYF	TGTGCCAGCAGCCCACATCCCTACGAGCAGTACTTC
few	TRBJ2-5	TRBD1	TRBV24-1	CATSQTGIGQETQYF	TGTGCCACCAGCCAGACAGGGATCGGCCAAGAGACCCAGTACTTC
-	TRBJ2-5	-	TRBV5-1	CASSPRHPFLETQYF	TGCGCCAGCAGCCCCCGACATCCATTTCTCGAGACCCAGTACTTC
few	TRBJ1-4	TRBD1	TRBV7-2	CASSLASDRGGKLFF	TGTGCCAGCAGCCTTGCCTCGGACAGGGGTGGAAAACTGTTTTTT
-	TRBJ2-7	-	TRBV5-6	CASSLDRAGEQYF	TGTGCCAGCAGCTTGGACAGGGCCGGGGAGCAGTACTTC
-	TRBJ1-2	-	TRBV5-1	CASSPLTHGYTF	TGCGCCAGCAGCCCCTTGACACATGGCTACACCTTC
-	TRBJ1-1	-	TRBV20-1	CSAHIPDTEAFF	TGCAGTGCCCACATTCCAGACACTGAAGCTTTCTTT
-	TRBJ1-1	-	TRBV6-1	CASRAQATEAFF	TGTGCCAGCAGGGCCCAGGCCACTGAAGCTTTCTTT
many	TRBJ1-2	-	TRBV6-2/TRBV6-3	CASSVMGGYTF	TGTGCCAGCAGCGTTATGGGTGGCTACACCTTC
-	TRBJ2-3	TRBD2	TRBV2	CASTLLAVGSDTQYF	TGTGCCAGCACCCTACTAGCGGTGGGGTCAGATACGCAGTATTTT
few	TRBJ2-1	-	TRBV7-2	CASSASLWGGEQFF	TGTGCCAGCAGCGCTAGCCTATGGGGCGGTGAGCAGTTCTTC
few	TRBJ2-7	-	TRBV5-1	CASSLESISYEQYF	TGCGCCAGCAGCTTGGAGAGCATATCCTACGAGCAGTACTTC
many	TRBJ1-1	-	TRBV5-1	CASSLDGGRTNTEAFF	TGCGCCAGCAGCTTGGACGGGGGACGCACAAACACTGAAGCTTTCTTT
many	TRBJ2-7	TRBD1	TRBV28	CASSLAGTGGSEQYF	TGTGCCAGCAGTTTGGCGGGGACAGGAGGTAGCGAGCAGTACTTC
-	TRBJ2-3	TRBD1	TRBV27	CASSLSSRQGRTDTQYF	TGTGCCAGCAGTTTATCATCCAGACAGGGGCGAACAGATACGCAGTATTTT
few	TRBJ2-5	-	TRBV15	CATSRDPTQTQYF	TGTGCCACCAGCAGAGATCCCACGCAGACCCAGTACTTC
few	TRBJ2-1	-	TRBV18	CASSPDRTEEQFF	TGTGCCAGCTCACCAGATCGGACGGAGGAGCAGTTCTTC
-	TRBJ1-2	-	TRBV5-1	CASSLDEGKYGYTF	TGCGCCAGCAGCTTGGATGAGGGGAAGTATGGCTACACCTTC
few	TRBJ2-1	TRBD1	TRBV6-1	CASSEEQGKGLNEQFF	TGTGCCAGCAGTGAGGAACAGGGGAAGGGGCTCAATGAGCAGTTCTTC
few	TRBJ2-1	-	TRBV5-1	CASSLAQGAYNEQFF	TGCGCCAGCAGCTTGGCGCAGGGTGCCTACAATGAGCAGTTCTTC
-	TRBJ1-1	-	TRBV4-2	CASSQDRGGGSTEAFF	TGTGCCAGCAGCCAAGATCGGGGGGGAGGGTCCACTGAAGCTTTCTTT
many	TRBJ1-3	-	TRBV12-3/TRBV12-4	CASTPGPRVTIYF	TGTGCCAGCACACCGGGGCCGAGGGTCACCATATATTTT
few	TRBJ2-5	-	TRBV7-2	CASSFSETQYF	TGTGCCAGCAGCTTCTCAGAGACCCAGTACTTC
many	TRBJ1-1	-	TRBV4-3	CASSHDTRNTEAFF	TGCGCCAGCAGCCATGACACCCGGAACACTGAAGCTTTCTTT